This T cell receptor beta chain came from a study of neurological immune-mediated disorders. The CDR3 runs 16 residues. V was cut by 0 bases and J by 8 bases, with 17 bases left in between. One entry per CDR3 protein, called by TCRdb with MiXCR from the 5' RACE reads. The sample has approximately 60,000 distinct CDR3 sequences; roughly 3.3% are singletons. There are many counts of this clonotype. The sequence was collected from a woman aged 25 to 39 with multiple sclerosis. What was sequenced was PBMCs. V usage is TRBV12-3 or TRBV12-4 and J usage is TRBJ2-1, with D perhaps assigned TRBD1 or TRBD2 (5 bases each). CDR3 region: CASSLARWDLGDEQFF. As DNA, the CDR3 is TGTGCCAGCAGTTTAGCCCGATGGGACCTAGGGGATGAGCAGTTCTTC.